Included here is one T cell receptor beta chain sequence, with context. The antigen is unknown. This sample was included in a study of cytomegalovirus exposure and HLA in healthy donors. The PCR had 60 Vbeta and 13 Jbeta primers. This table comes from immunoSEQ multiplex PCR, and its TCRdb copy is limited to in-frame clones, with some not included. The sample includes roughly 110,000 clones, under 85% of them seen just once. V lost 3 bases to trimming and J lost 0 bases, with 13 bases between them. The germline V gene encodes CDR1 SGHRS and CDR2 YFSETQ. This CDR3 has 16 residues. The study's findings and limits: In an earlier analysis, productive rearrangement rates for most beta V segments clustered near 90% or 30%. A later analysis appeared to link common viral pathogens to several of the most significant clusters.

This clonotype was sampled from a man in his forties in good health and CMV-seropositive. Sequencing was done on a sample of PBMCs. This chain joins TRBV5-1 and TRBJ2-4, with D perhaps matching TRBD2 (7 bases). CDR3 loop: CASSSAGALAKNIQYF. The CDR3 DNA reads as TGCGCCAGCAGCTCGGCGGGGGCCTTAGCCAAAAACATTCAGTACTTC.